This T cell receptor (beta chain) was obtained from a study of vaccination and CD4 T cells after COVID-19. About the research overall: Participants got two doses of BNT162b2 or mRNA-1273 vaccine.

Treatment noted: roughly nine-day PBMC culture with coronavirus spike peptide pools or control peptides (ViraFEST assay). The CDR3 has 15 residues. Germline V gene lookup returns CDR1 ENHRY and CDR2 SYGVKD. The V gene lost 3 bases and the J gene lost 4 bases, with 13 bases spanning the gap. An Oncomine TCR Beta short-read assay was used to sequence the DNA from cultured CD4+ T cells. MiXCR was run by TCRdb on the PCR reads, yielding one entry per CDR3 protein. The data contain around 15,000 distinct CDR3 sequences, around 72% of them singletons. This clonotype was counted a few times. The target antigen is unknown.

The sequence was collected from a human donor who received a COVID-19 vaccine. The sequences come from CD4+ T cells from blood, cultured in vitro, collected after SARS-CoV-2 vaccination. The chain employs TRBV10-3 and TRBJ1-5, with D unclear. In DNA form, the CDR3 reads TGTGCCATCAGTGATCGTGTGGACGGAAATCAGCCCCAGCATTTT. Residues: CAISDRVDGNQPQHF.